The 18 T cell receptor beta chains presented below share a single source sample, sequenced in a study of response to subunit inactivated influenza vaccine. TCRdb analysed the RT-PCR reads with MiXCR anew, one entry per CDR3 protein. This table holds more than 450,000 distinct CDR3 sequences, 7.6% found once. The specimen comprised PBMCs from blood, sampled less than 30 months after vaccination. These receptors all come from a man between 50 and 75 years old who received an inactivated influenza vaccine.

This clonotype turned up a few times. The J gene is TRBJ1-1, the V gene TRBV12-3 or TRBV12-4; D not certain. This CDR3 has 12 amino acids. Trimming removed 6 bases from V and 1 base from J, with 6 bases in between. CDR3 in DNA: TGTGCCAGCAGCATAAGGAACACTGAAGCTTTCTTT. This translates into CASSIRNTEAFF.

This clonotype appeared many times. The chain uses TRBV28 and TRBJ2-1, with 9 bases fitting TRBD2. This CDR3 is built from 15 residues. The trim removed 8 bases at V and 7 bases at J, leaving 12 bases unmatched. CDR1 and CDR2 (germline): MDHEN, SYDVKM. In nucleotides, the CDR3 is TGTGCCAGCCGGTTAGCGGGAGAATCGGGAAATGAGCAGTTCTTC. This translates into CASRLAGESGNEQFF.

This clonotype came up many times. V and J are TRBV7-9 and TRBJ2-5; D ambiguous. Trimming stripped 4 bases from V and 2 bases from J, with 5 bases between. The germline gives CDR1 SEHNR, CDR2 FQNEAQ (reference sequence). The CDR3 consists of 12 residues. CDR3 sequence: CASSSIQETQYF. As DNA, the CDR3 is TGTGCCAGCAGCTCAATTCAAGAGACCCAGTACTTC.

The chain couples TRBV9 to TRBJ2-7, with D perhaps TRBD1 (6 bases). The CDR3 contains 14 residues. CDR1 and CDR2 (germline): SGDLS, YYNGEE. V gave up 0 bases and J gave up 4 bases, with 11 bases separating them. CDR3 residues: CASSVAPGEYEQYF. The CDR3 nucleotides are TGTGCCAGCAGCGTAGCCCCAGGGGAGTACGAGCAGTACTTC.

There are a few counts of this clonotype. The chain has TRBV9 and TRBJ1-2, with TRBD1 matching 7 bases. CDR3 length equals 16 residues. Germline CDR1 reads SGDLS; CDR2 reads YYNGEE. The trim removed 3 bases at V and 2 bases at J, leaving 10 bases unmatched. CDR3 DNA sequence: TGTGCCAGCAGCGCCAGCCTACAGGGGCGAAACTATGGCTACACCTTC. Translated: CASSASLQGRNYGYTF.

This clonotype was recorded at least ten times. The chain couples TRBV7-9 to TRBJ2-5, with 8 bases that match TRBD1. Germline CDR1 SEHNR, CDR2 FQNEAQ (reference sequence). Losses at the gene ends were 3 bases for V and 5 bases for J; bases not matched to a gene: 8. The CDR3 contains 15 residues. In DNA, the CDR3 is TGTGCCAGCAGCTTTGGGACAGGATCACGGGAGACCCAGTACTTC. Protein: CASSFGTGSRETQYF.

This clonotype was seen repeatedly, ten times or more. This rearrangement joins TRBV6-1 to TRBJ1-6; D remains ambiguous. This CDR3 is built from 14 residues. Trimming cost V 1 base and J 8 bases, with 9 bases left between them. Germline V CDR1 and CDR2: MNHNS, SASEGT. The CDR3 bases are TGTGCCAGCAGTGAAGTAGGGAGGGATTCACCCCTCCACTTT. It codes for CASSEVGRDSPLHF.

This clonotype was observed a few times. J is TRBJ2-7 and V is TRBV4-3; 8 positions agree with TRBD1. With 1 base clipped from V and 5 bases from J, the junction kept 4 bases outside the gene matches. The CDR3 covers 14 residues. Per the germline V gene, CDR1 is LGHNA and CDR2 is YSLEER. The CDR3 DNA sequence: TGCGCCAGCAGCCAAGCCGACAGGGGCCACGAGCAGTACTTC. This codes for CASSQADRGHEQYF.

This chain uses TRBV20-1 with TRBJ2-3, with no clear D. Germline CDR1 is DFQATT and CDR2 is SNEGSKA (reference sequence). V lost 1 base to trimming and J lost 4 bases, with 9 bases between them. The CDR3 length is 13 residues. CDR3 residues: CSARVVGPDTQYF. In DNA form, the CDR3 reads TGCAGTGCTAGAGTCGTAGGGCCAGATACGCAGTATTTT.

This rearrangement joins TRBV5-1 to TRBJ2-1; 8 positions match TRBD2. Germline CDR1 and CDR2: SGHRS and YFSETQ. The CDR3 is made up of 15 amino acids. V gave up 4 bases and J gave up 0 bases; unmatched junction bases: 3. DNA for the CDR3: TGCGCCAGCAGCATTAGCGGGGACTCCTACAATGAGCAGTTCTTC. Protein: CASSISGDSYNEQFF. Full variable domain (remainder filled in from reference TRBV5-1 and TRBJ2-1): KAGVTQTPRYLIKTRGQQVTLSCSPISGHRSVSWYQQTPGQGLQFLFEYFSETQRNKGNFPGRFSGRQFSNSRSEMNVSTLELGDSALYLCASSISGDSYNEQFFGPGTRLTVL.

The DNA of the CDR3 is TGTGCCAGCAGTTTGACAGGATCCCTAGGCACAGATACGCAGTATTTT. It translates to CASSLTGSLGTDTQYF. The chain is built from TRBV6-5 and TRBJ2-3; TRBD1 might be the D (6 bases). This CDR3 contains 16 residues. V lost 4 bases and J 1 base, leaving 15 bases between the germline ends. The germline gives CDR1 MNHEY, CDR2 SVGAGI.

CDR3 sequence: CASRLRTGALQFEQFF. In nucleotides, the CDR3 is TGTGCCAGCAGATTAAGAACAGGGGCCCTACAGTTTGAGCAGTTCTTC. This sequence joins TRBV7-2 and TRBJ2-1, with TRBD1 matching 7 bases. Germline trimming cut 6 bases from V and 9 bases from J; bases unmatched to any gene: 17. The germline gives CDR1 SGHTA, CDR2 FQGNSA. This CDR3 contains 16 residues.

This clonotype was seen only a few times. The chain carries TRBV9 and TRBJ1-2, with 9 bases lining up with TRBD1. Per germline, CDR1 SGDLS and CDR2 YYNGEE. V dropped 0 bases and J dropped 8; count of bases not matched to a gene: 2. The CDR3 has 13 amino acids. The CDR3 DNA follows: TGTGCCAGCAGCGTAGTTACAGGGGGCGGCTACACCTTC. Protein sequence: CASSVVTGGGYTF.

In this sample, this clonotype turned up a few times. The V and J genes are TRBV5-1 and TRBJ2-2; D remains ambiguous. There are 15 residues in the CDR3. Germline assignment: CDR1 SGHRS and CDR2 YFSETQ. V shed 4 bases and J shed 5 bases, with 15 bases lying between them. The CDR3 spells CASSVTQRGTGELFF. As DNA, the CDR3 is TGCGCCAGCAGCGTGACCCAACGCGGTACCGGGGAGCTGTTTTTT.

This chain joins TRBV7-8 and TRBJ2-2, with 13 bases identical to TRBD2. Germline lookup yields CDR1 SGHVS and CDR2 FQNEAQ. The CDR3 runs 17 residues. Trimming at V came to 2 bases and at J to 4 bases, leaving 4 bases not matched to a gene. The CDR3 region has the DNA TGTGCCAGCAGCTTAACTAGCGGGGGGGCCCGCACCGGGGAGCTGTTTTTT. This sequence encodes CASSLTSGGARTGELFF.

This clonotype was observed many times. The CDR3 region is CAITSGRTGVGPAEAFF. In DNA form, the CDR3 reads TGTGCCATCACGTCAGGGAGGACAGGGGTCGGCCCGGCTGAAGCTTTCTTT. The V and J genes are TRBV10-3 and TRBJ1-1; 9 bases map to TRBD1. The CDR3 extends over 17 amino acids. Germline loops: CDR1 ENHRY, CDR2 SYGVKD. Trimming at V came to 7 bases and at J to 6 bases, leaving 18 bases not matched to a gene.

This clonotype was observed a handful of times. The chain combines TRBV11-2 with TRBJ1-4, with D uncertain. V lost 6 bases to trimming and J lost 0 bases, with 8 bases between them. Germline values: CDR1 SGHAT, CDR2 FQNNGV. The length of the CDR3 is 14 residues. The CDR3 nucleotides are TGTGCCAGCAGGAGGAGAGCAACTAATGAAAAACTGTTTTTT. Protein: CASRRRATNEKLFF. The whole variable domain, remainder taken from reference TRBV11-2 and TRBJ1-4, is EAGVAQSPRYKIIEKRQSVAFWCNPISGHATLYWYQQILGQGPKLLIQFQNNGVVDDSQLPKDRFSAERLKGVDSTLKIQPAKLEDSAVYLCASRRRATNEKLFFGSGTQLSVL.

This clonotype was seen a handful of times. V usage is TRBV7-2 and J usage is TRBJ1-1; possibly TRBD1 for D (5 bases). Between the trimmed V and J ends, which lost 2 bases and 4 bases, there was a span of 14 bases. CDR3 length equals 15 residues. The V gene's germline CDR1 is SGHTA and CDR2 FQGNSA. This CDR3 is CASSLHAGELTEAFF. DNA for the CDR3: TGTGCCAGCAGCTTACATGCGGGGGAGCTCACTGAAGCTTTCTTT.